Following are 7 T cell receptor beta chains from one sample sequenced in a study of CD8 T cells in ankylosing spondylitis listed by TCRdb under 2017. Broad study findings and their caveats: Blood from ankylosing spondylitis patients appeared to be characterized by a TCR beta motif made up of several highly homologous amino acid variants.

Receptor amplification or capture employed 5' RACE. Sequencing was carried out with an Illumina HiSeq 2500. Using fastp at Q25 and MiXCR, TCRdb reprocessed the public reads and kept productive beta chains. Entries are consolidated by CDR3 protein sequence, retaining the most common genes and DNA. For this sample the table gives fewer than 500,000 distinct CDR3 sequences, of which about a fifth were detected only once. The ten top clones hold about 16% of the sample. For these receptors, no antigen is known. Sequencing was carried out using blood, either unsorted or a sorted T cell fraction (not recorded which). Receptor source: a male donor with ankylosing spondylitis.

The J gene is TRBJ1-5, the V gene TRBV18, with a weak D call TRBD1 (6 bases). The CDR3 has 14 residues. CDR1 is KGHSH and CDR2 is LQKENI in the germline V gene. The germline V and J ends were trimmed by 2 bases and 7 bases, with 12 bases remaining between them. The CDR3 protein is CASSPAGDGQPQHF. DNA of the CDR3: TGTGCCAGCTCACCAGCAGGGGATGGCCAGCCCCAGCATTTT.

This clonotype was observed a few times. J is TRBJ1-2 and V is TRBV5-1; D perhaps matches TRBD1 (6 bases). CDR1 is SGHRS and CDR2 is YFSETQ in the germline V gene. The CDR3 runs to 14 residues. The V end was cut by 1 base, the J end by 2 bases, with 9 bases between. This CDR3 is CASSLITGNYGYTF. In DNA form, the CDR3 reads TGCGCCAGCAGCTTGATTACAGGGAACTATGGCTACACCTTC.

CDR3 sequence: CASSRTGTGVFDTQYF. In DNA form, the CDR3 reads TGCGCCAGCAGCCGGACAGGGACAGGGGTGTTCGATACGCAGTATTTT. The chain uses TRBV4-1 and TRBJ2-3; 10 bases are a match to TRBD1. The CDR3 covers 16 residues. The germline V gene encodes CDR1 MGHRA and CDR2 YSYEKL. J gave up 6 bases and V 4 bases, and 10 bases lay outside the gene matches.

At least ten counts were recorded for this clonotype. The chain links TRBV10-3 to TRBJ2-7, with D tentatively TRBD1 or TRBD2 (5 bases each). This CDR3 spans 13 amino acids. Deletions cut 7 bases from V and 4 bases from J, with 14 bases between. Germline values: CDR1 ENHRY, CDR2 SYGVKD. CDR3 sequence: CAIKDSKGYEQYF. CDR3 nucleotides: TGTGCCATCAAGGACTCCAAGGGGTACGAGCAGTACTTC.

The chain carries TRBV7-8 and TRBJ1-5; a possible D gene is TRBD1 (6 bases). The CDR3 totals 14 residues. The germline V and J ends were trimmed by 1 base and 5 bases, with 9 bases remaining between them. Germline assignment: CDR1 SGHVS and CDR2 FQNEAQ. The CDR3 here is CASSLGTGYQPQHF. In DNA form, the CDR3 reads TGTGCCAGCAGCTTAGGTACAGGGTATCAGCCCCAGCATTTT.

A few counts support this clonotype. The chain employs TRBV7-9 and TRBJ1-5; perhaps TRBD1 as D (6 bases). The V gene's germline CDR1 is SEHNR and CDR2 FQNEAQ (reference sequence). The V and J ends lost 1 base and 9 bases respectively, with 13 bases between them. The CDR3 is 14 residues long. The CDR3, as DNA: TGTGCCAGCAGCTTAGGTCAGGGGATTTCGCCCCAGCATTTT. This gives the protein CASSLGQGISPQHF.

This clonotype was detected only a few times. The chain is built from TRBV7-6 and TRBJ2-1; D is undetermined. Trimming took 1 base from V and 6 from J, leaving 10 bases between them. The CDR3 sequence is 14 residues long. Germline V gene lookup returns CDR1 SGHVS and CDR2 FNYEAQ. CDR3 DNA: TGTGCCAGCAGCTTAGGTGTAGGCCGCAATGAGCAGTTCTTC. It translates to CASSLGVGRNEQFF. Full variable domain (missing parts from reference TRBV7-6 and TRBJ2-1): GAGVSQSPRYKVTKRGQDVALRCDPISGHVSLYWYRQALGQGPEFLTYFNYEAQQDKSGLPNDRFSAERPEGSISTLTIQRTEQRDSAMYRCASSLGVGRNEQFFGPGTRLTVL.